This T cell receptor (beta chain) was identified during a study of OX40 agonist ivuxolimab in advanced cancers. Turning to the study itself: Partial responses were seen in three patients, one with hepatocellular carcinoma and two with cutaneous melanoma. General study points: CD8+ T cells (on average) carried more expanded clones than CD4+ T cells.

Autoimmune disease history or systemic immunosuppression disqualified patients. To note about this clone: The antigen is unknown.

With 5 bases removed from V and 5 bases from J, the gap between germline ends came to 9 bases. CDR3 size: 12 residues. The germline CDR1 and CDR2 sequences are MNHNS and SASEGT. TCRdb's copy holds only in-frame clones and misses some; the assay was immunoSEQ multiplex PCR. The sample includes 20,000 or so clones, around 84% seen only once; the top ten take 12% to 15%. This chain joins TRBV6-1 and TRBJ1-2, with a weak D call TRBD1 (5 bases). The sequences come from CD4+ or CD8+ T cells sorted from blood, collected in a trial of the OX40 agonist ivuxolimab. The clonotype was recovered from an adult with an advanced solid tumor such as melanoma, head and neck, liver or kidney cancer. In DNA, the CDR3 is TGTGCCAGCAGTCCCGGGGCTTATGGCTACACCTTC. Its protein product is CASSPGAYGYTF.